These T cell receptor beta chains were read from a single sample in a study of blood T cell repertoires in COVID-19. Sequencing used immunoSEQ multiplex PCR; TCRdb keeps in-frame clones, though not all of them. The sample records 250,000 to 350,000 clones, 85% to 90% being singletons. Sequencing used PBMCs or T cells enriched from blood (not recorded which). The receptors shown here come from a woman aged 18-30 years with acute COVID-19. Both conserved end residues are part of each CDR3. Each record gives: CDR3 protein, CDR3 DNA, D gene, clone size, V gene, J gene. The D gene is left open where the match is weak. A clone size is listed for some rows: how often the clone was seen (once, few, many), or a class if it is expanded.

CDR3 protein: CASTTSQGGLHQPQHF
CDR3 DNA: TGTGCCAGCACCACGTCTCAGGGGGGTTTGCATCAGCCCCAGCATTTT
D gene: TRBD1
clone size: .
V gene: TRBV28
J gene: TRBJ1-5

CDR3 protein: CASSPGLAATDTQYF
CDR3 DNA: TGTGCCAGCAGCCCAGGACTAGCGGCTACAGATACGCAGTATTTT
D gene: TRBD2
clone size: .
V gene: TRBV11-2
J gene: TRBJ2-3

CDR3 protein: CASFPEGRYTEAFF
CDR3 DNA: TGTGCCAGCTTCCCGGAGGGCCGGTACACTGAAGCTTTCTTT
D gene: .
clone size: once
V gene: TRBV28
J gene: TRBJ1-1

CDR3 protein: CASTIDSLPNEKLFF
CDR3 DNA: TGTGCCAGCACCATTGACAGCCTACCTAATGAAAAACTGTTTTTT
D gene: .
clone size: once
V gene: TRBV7-9
J gene: TRBJ1-4

CDR3 protein: CASSSGGETQYF
CDR3 DNA: TGTGCCAGCAGCTCCGGGGGAGAGACCCAGTACTTC
D gene: .
clone size: .
V gene: TRBV9
J gene: TRBJ2-5

CDR3 protein: CASSLIRGGNEQFF
CDR3 DNA: TGTGCCAGCAGCTTAATCCGAGGGGGTAATGAGCAGTTCTTC
D gene: .
clone size: .
V gene: TRBV11-2
J gene: TRBJ2-1

CDR3 protein: CASSPETGGNQPQHF
CDR3 DNA: TGTGCCAGCTCACCAGAGACAGGGGGAAATCAGCCCCAGCATTTT
D gene: TRBD1
clone size: .
V gene: TRBV18
J gene: TRBJ1-5

CDR3 protein: CASSSVTGKMNTEAFF
CDR3 DNA: TGTGCCAGCAGTTCCGTAACAGGCAAAATGAACACTGAAGCTTTCTTT
D gene: .
clone size: once
V gene: TRBV28
J gene: TRBJ1-1

CDR3 protein: CAITRTSSSNTGELFF
CDR3 DNA: TGTGCCATCACCCGGACTAGCTCCTCGAACACCGGGGAGCTGTTTTTT
D gene: TRBD2
clone size: .
V gene: TRBV10-3
J gene: TRBJ2-2

CDR3 protein: CASSPFGTGGHGYTF
CDR3 DNA: TGTGCCAGCAGTCCCTTCGGGACAGGGGGACATGGCTACACCTTC
D gene: TRBD1
clone size: .
V gene: TRBV28
J gene: TRBJ1-2

CDR3 protein: CASSRDRAYEQYF
CDR3 DNA: TGTGCCAGCAGCAGGGACAGGGCCTACGAGCAGTACTTC
D gene: TRBD1
clone size: .
V gene: TRBV7-2
J gene: TRBJ2-7

CDR3 protein: CASSFRGPLGYTF
CDR3 DNA: TGTGCCAGCAGTTTCAGGGGTCCCCTAGGCTACACCTTC
D gene: .
clone size: .
V gene: TRBV27
J gene: TRBJ1-2

CDR3 protein: CASSTGVVGELFF
CDR3 DNA: TGTGCCAGTAGTACCGGAGTAGTTGGGGAGCTGTTTTTT
D gene: .
clone size: .
V gene: TRBV19
J gene: TRBJ2-2

CDR3 protein: CASGLTPSSGRASHRETQYF
CDR3 DNA: TGTGCTAGTGGTTTGACACCTTCTAGCGGGAGGGCCTCTCATCGAGAGACCCAGTACTTC
D gene: TRBD2
clone size: .
V gene: TRBV12-5
J gene: TRBJ2-5

CDR3 protein: CASSPGTGMYQETQYF
CDR3 DNA: TGCGCCAGCAGCCCAGGGACAGGGATGTACCAAGAGACCCAGTACTTC
D gene: TRBD1
clone size: .
V gene: TRBV5-1
J gene: TRBJ2-5

CDR3 protein: CASGLVSSGRGGRSKNIQYF
CDR3 DNA: TGTGCTAGTGGTTTGGTAAGCAGCGGGAGAGGGGGTAGATCCAAAAACATTCAGTACTTC
D gene: TRBD2
clone size: .
V gene: TRBV12-5
J gene: TRBJ2-4

CDR3 protein: CASEGTAYGYTF
CDR3 DNA: TGTGCCAGCGAGGGGACAGCCTATGGCTACACCTTC
D gene: TRBD1
clone size: few
V gene: TRBV28
J gene: TRBJ1-2

CDR3 protein: CASSIGREGLQPQHF
CDR3 DNA: TGTGCCAGTAGTATAGGTAGAGAGGGTTTGCAGCCCCAGCATTTT
D gene: .
clone size: .
V gene: TRBV19
J gene: TRBJ1-5

CDR3 protein: CASSPSGTGDYEQYF
CDR3 DNA: TGTGCCAGCTCCCCTTCCGGGACAGGGGACTACGAGCAGTACTTC
D gene: TRBD1
clone size: once
V gene: TRBV6-5
J gene: TRBJ2-7

CDR3 protein: CSVGSPRTNYGYTF
CDR3 DNA: TGCAGCGTTGGGAGTCCGCGAACTAACTATGGCTACACCTTC
D gene: .
clone size: .
V gene: TRBV29-1
J gene: TRBJ1-2

CDR3 protein: CASSPDLTGVGEQYF
CDR3 DNA: TGTGCCAGCAGCCCCGACCTGACAGGGGTAGGCGAGCAGTACTTC
D gene: TRBD1
clone size: once
V gene: TRBV13
J gene: TRBJ2-7

CDR3 protein: CASSIGLSQSYEQYF
CDR3 DNA: TGCGCCAGCAGCATCGGACTGAGCCAGTCCTACGAGCAGTACTTC
D gene: .
clone size: .
V gene: TRBV5-1
J gene: TRBJ2-7

CDR3 protein: CATSDLVFGNAFF
CDR3 DNA: TGTGCCACCAGTGATTTGGTTTTCGGGAATGCTTTCTTT
D gene: .
clone size: .
V gene: TRBV24-1
J gene: TRBJ1-1

CDR3 protein: CAWSVDESNPYTF
CDR3 DNA: TGTGCCTGGAGTGTAGATGAGAGTAACCCCTACACCTTC
D gene: .
clone size: .
V gene: TRBV30
J gene: TRBJ1-2

CDR3 protein: CATSTRSIAKNIQYF
CDR3 DNA: TGTGCCACCAGCACCAGATCGATAGCCAAAAACATTCAGTACTTC
D gene: .
clone size: .
V gene: TRBV15
J gene: TRBJ2-4

CDR3 protein: CASTPEVYGYTF
CDR3 DNA: TGTGCCAGCACCCCCGAGGTATATGGCTACACCTTC
D gene: .
clone size: .
V gene: TRBV12-3/TRBV12-4
J gene: TRBJ1-2

CDR3 protein: CAISESRGTHNEQFF
CDR3 DNA: TGTGCCATCAGTGAGTCAAGGGGGACGCACAATGAGCAGTTCTTC
D gene: .
clone size: .
V gene: TRBV10-3
J gene: TRBJ2-1

CDR3 protein: CASSTGQTGYSNQPQHF
CDR3 DNA: TGTGCCAGTAGTACGGGACAAACGGGTTATAGCAATCAGCCCCAGCATTTT
D gene: .
clone size: .
V gene: TRBV19
J gene: TRBJ1-5

CDR3 protein: CASSKSGGTGRMNTEAFF
CDR3 DNA: TGTGCCAGCAGCAAATCCGGGGGGACGGGTCGAATGAACACTGAAGCTTTCTTT
D gene: .
clone size: .
V gene: TRBV21-1
J gene: TRBJ1-1

CDR3 protein: CASSHTGANVLTF
CDR3 DNA: TGTGCCAGCAGTCACACTGGGGCCAACGTCCTGACTTTC
D gene: .
clone size: .
V gene: TRBV6-4
J gene: TRBJ2-6

CDR3 protein: CASSSRGSIGYTF
CDR3 DNA: TGTGCCAGCAGTTCCCGAGGGAGTATCGGCTACACCTTC
D gene: .
clone size: .
V gene: TRBV12-3/TRBV12-4
J gene: TRBJ1-2